This entry lists 8 T cell receptor beta chains sequenced from one sample in a study of shared clonotypes between healthy human individuals. Positively selected for CCR7, the CD45RO-negative cells used as naive CD8 cells excluded terminally differentiated effector memory CD45RA+ cells. Libraries were prepared by immunoSEQ multiplex PCR; TCRdb keeps only in-frame clonotypes and omits some of them. Among millions of clones listed, about 93% were seen once. Sequencing input: naive CD8+ T cells from PBMCs. These receptors originate from a man between 18 and 35 years old in good health. Some clones in this sample may be carry-over from other donors' samples.

Comment on this clone: This CDR3 is also generated by other DNA sequences in the sample. The chain couples TRBV7-3 to TRBJ1-5, with D maybe TRBD1 (5 bases). V was trimmed by 0 bases and J by 7 bases, leaving 10 bases between them. The germline CDR1 and CDR2 sequences are SGHTA and FQGTGA. CDR3 length equals 14 residues. For the CDR3, the DNA is TGTGCCAGCAGCTTAACAGGGGCGGGGCAGCCCCAGCATTTT. It yields the protein CASSLTGAGQPQHF.

The chain couples TRBV27 to TRBJ1-1, with no clear D. The CDR3 is made up of 20 amino acids. V was shortened by 2 bases and J by 1 base, with 26 bases between the two germline ends. The germline CDR1 and CDR2 sequences are MNHEY and SMNVEV (reference sequence). The CDR3 nucleotides are TGTGCCAGCAGTTTAATACCCCCCCATCCCCCGTGGGTGGAGAACACTGAAGCTTTCTTT. This codes for CASSLIPPHPPWVENTEAFF.

Remarks on this clone: Other nucleotide sequences from this sample produce the same CDR3. The chain links TRBV11-2 to TRBJ2-7; no firm D call. Trimming stripped 4 bases from V and 3 bases from J, with 4 bases between. Germline-derived CDR1 and CDR2 are SGHAT and FQNNGV. The CDR3 totals 11 residues. CDR3 residues: CASSYSYEQYF. In DNA, the CDR3 is TGTGCCAGCAGCTACAGCTACGAGCAGTACTTC.

The chain joins TRBV21-1 to TRBJ1-1; the table's TRBD1 call for D was not verified on the DNA. TRBV21-1 is noted as a pseudogene. This CDR3 is built from 13 residues. CDR3 coding DNA: TGTGCCGCGAGGGGGCGGCAGAACACTGAAGCTTTCTTT. Its protein product is CAARGRQNTEAFF.

The chain's CDR3 is CASSYRNSYEQYF. The CDR3, as DNA: TGTGCCAGCAGCTACAGGAACTCCTACGAGCAGTACTTC. The chain has TRBV9 and TRBJ2-7; D might be TRBD1 (5 bases). Trimming shortened V by 4 bases and J by 0 bases, and 8 bases separated the two germline ends. Germline loops: CDR1 SGDLS, CDR2 YYNGEE. The CDR3 consists of 13 residues.

This sequence joins TRBV5-4 and TRBJ2-3, with D perhaps TRBD1 (5 bases). This CDR3 comprises 15 residues. The germline V gene encodes CDR1 SGHNT and CDR2 YYREEE (reference sequence). Between the trimmed V and J ends, which lost 1 base and 2 bases, there was a span of 11 bases. The CDR3, as DNA: TGTGCCAGCAGCTTGAGCGCAGGGAACACAGATACGCAGTATTTT. Encoded protein: CASSLSAGNTDTQYF.

The V gene is TRBV21-1, the J gene TRBJ2-1. TRBV21-1 is a pseudogene segment. The CDR3 contains 18 residues. The CDR3 loop reads CASSKCGVELISYNEQFF. The CDR3 DNA reads TGTGCCAGCAGCAAATGTGGGGTCGAGTTAATCTCCTACAATGAGCAGTTCTTC.

The rearrangement links TRBV7-9 to TRBJ2-3; TRBD2 matches 10 bases. The CDR3 runs 19 residues. The V segment lost 2 bases and the J segment 1 base; nucleotides outside the gene matches: 12. Germline V CDR1 and CDR2: SEHNR, FQNEAQ (reference sequence). The CDR3, as DNA: TGTGCCAGCAGCTTACCACTAGGACTAGCGGAGGGGGGCACAGATACGCAGTATTTT. It is translated as CASSLPLGLAEGGTDTQYF.